The following is a T cell receptor (beta chain) sequence with its context. The source of the sample is a study of blood T cell repertoires in COVID-19. The overall study: The United States, Italy and Spain were the sources of the acute and convalescent COVID-19 samples. Nucleic acid was either cDNA or gDNA, and it came from T cells, B-cell-depleted T cells, or PBMCs.

Profiling relied on immunoSEQ multiplex PCR, and the TCRdb table lists in-frame clones only, not all of them. The sample carries hundreds of thousands of clones, roughly 89% recorded once. V lost 3 bases to trimming and J lost 3 bases, with 9 bases between them. This CDR3 has 13 amino acids. Germline V lookup: CDR1 SGDLS, CDR2 YYNGEE. The rearrangement uses TRBV9 and TRBJ1-2; perhaps TRBD1 as D (5 bases). The sequence derives from a woman aged 40 to 50 with COVID-19, enrolled during active disease. Specimen: peripheral blood. CDR3 nucleotides: TGTGCCAGCAGCGACGGGGGAGACTATGGCTACACCTTC. Translated, it gives CASSDGGDYGYTF.